The present TCR beta chain was sequenced within a study of graft-versus-host responses after intestinal transplantation. Study-wide background: Anti-thymocyte globulin induction preceded two to four years of tacrolimus and steroid maintenance in all recipients.

CDR1 and CDR2 from the germline V gene are GTSNPN and SVGIG (reference sequence). The CDR3 has 12 residues. Comments on this clone: Its antigen is currently unknown.

Profiling relied on immunoSEQ multiplex PCR, and the TCRdb table lists in-frame clones only, not all of them. The sample lists over 85,000 clones, over 80% occurring once. The material was unstimulated CD8+ T cells sorted from spleen or lymph node cells, obtained before intestinal transplant. This sequence originates from a human donor who received an intestinal transplant. The rearrangement uses TRBV30 and TRBJ2-5; possibly TRBD1 for D (5 bases). The J call may not be correct, given that the DNA end is closer to TRBJ2-7. CDR3 in DNA: TGTGCCTGGAGTGACCAGGGCGACGAGCAGTACTTC. Amino acid sequence: CAWSDQGDEQYF.